Listed below are T cell receptor beta chains from one sample, sequenced in a study of shared clonotypes between healthy human individuals. The data were produced by immunoSEQ multiplex PCR, yet TCRdb's version contains in-frame clones alone and is incomplete. The data hold fewer than 700,000 clones, with roughly 79% observed a single time. The sample taken for sequencing was PBMCs. All receptors derive from a woman in her thirties or forties in good health. Some clones in this sample may be carry-over from other donors' samples. The conserved cysteine and the conserved F or W are not part of the CDR3 here.

v_call	j_call	cdr3_aa
TRBV2	TRBJ2-3	ASSVRSGVSDTQY
TRBV25-1	.	ASSAGSGYLSYEQY
TRBV11-3	TRBJ2-5	ASSLGVASQETQY
TRBV11-2	TRBJ2-7	ASRSQGSSYEQY
TRBV5-1	TRBJ1-3	ASTKGDISGNTIY
TRBV18	TRBJ2-3	ASSPLTGGSDTQY
TRBV4-1	TRBJ1-2	ASSQREQGSYGYT
TRBV5-6	TRBJ1-2	ASSLGDRANYGYT
TRBV4-2	TRBJ2-1	ASSQESGAGYNEQF
TRBV21-1	TRBJ2-6	ASSKGSGTSSGANVLT
TRBV7-9	TRBJ2-1	ASSSALHQGALYNEQF
TRBV2	TRBJ2-2	ASSGTSGSRELF
TRBV29-1	TRBJ2-7	SVRQGAYEQY
TRBV27	TRBJ2-1	ASSPGRERDNEQF
TRBV10-2	TRBJ2-7	ASSPGTGAYEQY
TRBV6-5	TRBJ2-6	ASSYSEGGANVLT
TRBV6-4	TRBJ1-5	ASSEGVDSGQPQH
TRBV5-6	TRBJ1-3	ASSPVHSRNTIY
TRBV4-1	TRBJ1-2	ASSQDPGGRDNYGYT
TRBV27	TRBJ2-7	ASTALAGGLLSYEQY
TRBV10-3	TRBJ2-7	AISESREVGEQY
TRBV27	.	ASRGTGTYEQY
TRBV7-6	TRBJ2-1	ASSLALPLRASGRYNEQF
TRBV19	TRBJ2-6	ASRQGPSSGANVLT
TRBV13	TRBJ1-1	ASSRRGTNLGAF
TRBV2	TRBJ2-3	ASTLRGLAGEDTQY
TRBV7-8	TRBJ2-7	ASSLRPGQGVPYEQY
TRBV6-5	TRBJ2-1	ASSLAGGRNEQF
TRBV7-2	TRBJ2-5	ASSLFGPQETQY
TRBV6-1	TRBJ2-3	ASTQDSPSTDTQY
TRBV4-3	TRBJ2-7	ASSQDTRYEQY
TRBV2	TRBJ2-2	ASSEESESSSYTGELF
TRBV7-7	TRBJ2-7	ASSLGLPGVTYEQC
TRBV15	TRBJ1-1	ATSRGYTEAF
TRBV25-1	TRBJ2-5	ASSDRDRGYQETQY
TRBV29-1	TRBJ2-1	SGRLAGSSYNEQF
TRBV4-1	TRBJ2-3	ASSQDGAGGLDTQY
TRBV5-4	TRBJ2-5	ASSLAGVRETQY
TRBV7-9	TRBJ2-1	ASRLMPMGLAGDNEQF
TRBV11-2	TRBJ2-6	ASSTPRQVGAGANVLT
TRBV5-1	TRBJ2-7	ASSTGLVPHYEQY
TRBV19	TRBJ1-1	ASKWWGQNTEAF
TRBV30	TRBJ2-7	AWSGVGGGQGCEQY
TRBV20-1	TRBJ2-3	SGDSTDTQY
TRBV27	TRBJ1-5	ASSPRLQERFSNQPQH
TRBV28	TRBJ1-4	ACWGHEKLF